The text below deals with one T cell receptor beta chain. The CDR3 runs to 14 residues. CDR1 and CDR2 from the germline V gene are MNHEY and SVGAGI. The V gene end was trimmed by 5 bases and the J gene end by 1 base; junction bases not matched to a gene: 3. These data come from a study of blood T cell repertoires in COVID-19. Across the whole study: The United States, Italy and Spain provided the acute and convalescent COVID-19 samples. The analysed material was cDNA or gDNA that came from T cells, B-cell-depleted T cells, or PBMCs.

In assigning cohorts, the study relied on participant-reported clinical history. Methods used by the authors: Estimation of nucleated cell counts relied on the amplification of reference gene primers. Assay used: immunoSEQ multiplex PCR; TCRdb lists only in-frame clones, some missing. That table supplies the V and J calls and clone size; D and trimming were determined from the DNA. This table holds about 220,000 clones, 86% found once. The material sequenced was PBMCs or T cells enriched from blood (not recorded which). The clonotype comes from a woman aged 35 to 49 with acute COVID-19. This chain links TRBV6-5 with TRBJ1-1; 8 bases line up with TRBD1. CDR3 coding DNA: TGTGCCAGCAGTCGGGACAGGAAGAACACTGAAGCTTTCTTT. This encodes CASSRDRKNTEAFF.